The 13 T cell receptor beta chains below were found in one sample sequenced in a study of shared clonotypes between healthy human individuals. Measured with immunoSEQ multiplex PCR; TCRdb has only the in-frame clones, and not every one. The data show about 1,900,000 clones, approximately 94% seen once. It was CD45RO-negative cells, positively selected for CCR7, that made up naive CD8 cells, with terminally differentiated effector memory CD45RA+ cells excluded. The sample comprised naive CD8+ T cells sorted from blood. The origin of the receptors is a man aged 18 to 30 in good health.

CDR3 region: CASSVGSGAYEQYF. The DNA of the CDR3 is TGTGCCAGCAGCGTGGGCTCGGGCGCCTACGAGCAGTACTTC. This chain joins TRBV5-5 and TRBJ2-7; D gene uncertain. This CDR3 has 14 amino acids. Trimming left V 4 bases short and J 2 bases short, with 13 bases between. Germline V gene data show CDR1 as SGHKS and CDR2 as YYEKEE (reference sequence).

This clone showed up just once. This specimen includes other DNA sequences encoding the same CDR3. The chain carries TRBV19 and TRBJ2-1, with TRBD2 matching 15 bases. V trimming: 6 bases; J trimming: 9 bases; junction bases outside the gene matches: 6. Germline V lookup: CDR1 LNHDA, CDR2 SQIVND (reference sequence). The CDR3 sequence is 15 residues long. For the CDR3, the DNA is TGTGCCAGTAGCCCCGGACTAGCGGGGGGGTCTGAGCAGTTCTTC. This gives the protein CASSPGLAGGSEQFF.

V gene TRBV7-9 combines with J gene TRBJ2-2; tentative D call: TRBD1 (5 bases). V was trimmed by 3 bases and J by 6 bases, leaving 14 bases between them. Germline V CDR1 and CDR2: SEHNR, FQNEAQ (reference sequence). The CDR3 is 15 residues long. The chain's CDR3 is CASSLQGSRAGELFF. CDR3 DNA sequence: TGTGCCAGCAGCTTGCAGGGATCAAGGGCCGGGGAGCTGTTTTTT.

V is TRBV27 and J is TRBJ2-1; 16 bases line up with TRBD2. CDR3 length equals 18 residues. The J segment lost 8 bases and the V segment lost 2 bases, leaving 9 bases of the junction unmatched. CDR1 is MNHEY, CDR2 SMNVEV, per germline (reference sequence). The CDR3 protein is CASSLLGTSGGADHEQFF. DNA for the CDR3: TGTGCCAGCAGTTTACTGGGGACTAGCGGGGGGGCCGATCATGAGCAGTTCTTC.

J is TRBJ2-7 and V is TRBV27; tentatively, D is TRBD2 (6 bases). The V end was cut by 0 bases, the J end by 2 bases, with 14 bases between. The CDR3 sequence is 16 residues long. CDR1 MNHEY and CDR2 SMNVEV come from the germline V gene (reference sequence). The CDR3, as DNA: TGTGCCAGCAGTTTATCCGGGGGTGAAAGGACCTACGAGCAGTACTTC. Protein product: CASSLSGGERTYEQYF.

On this clone itself: Compared with germline, one end of the junction differs, possibly owing to a read error. This chain joins TRBV27 and TRBJ2-7; 10 nucleotides agree with TRBD1. The CDR3 length is 15 residues. Germline CDR1 and CDR2: MNHEY and SMNVEV (reference sequence). Here the CDR3 DNA reads TGTGCCAGCAGTTTTCTCGGGACAGGGGTCTACGGGCAGTACTTC. Amino acids: CASSFLGTGVYGQYF.

The rearrangement links TRBV10-2 to TRBJ2-7; D is ambiguous. Deletions cut 5 bases from V and 7 bases from J, with 12 bases between. Germline CDR1 WSHSY, CDR2 SAAADI. The length of the CDR3 is 12 residues. The CDR3, as DNA: TGCGCCAGCAGTCATTCTCCACGGGAGCAGTACTTC. Translating gives CASSHSPREQYF.

The J gene is TRBJ1-1, the V gene TRBV10-1; D uncertain. V was pared by 2 bases and J by 4 bases, with 17 bases between. Germline CDR1 and CDR2: WNHNN and SYGVQD (reference sequence). This CDR3 contains 16 residues. CDR3 in DNA: TGCGCCAGCAGTGAGAGCGGGGAAGGCCGGGGCACTGAAGCTTTCTTT. Its translation: CASSESGEGRGTEAFF.

The chain is built from TRBV4-3 and TRBJ2-7, with 10 nucleotides matching TRBD2. Trimming at V came to 0 bases and at J to 3 bases, leaving 5 bases not matched to a gene. CDR3 length: 16 residues. Germline lookup yields CDR1 LGHNA and CDR2 YSLEER. The CDR3 spells CASSQDGASGSYEQYF. The CDR3 DNA sequence: TGCGCCAGCAGCCAAGATGGAGCTAGCGGGAGCTACGAGCAGTACTTC.

This clone was seen a single time. Different DNA sequences within this sample yield the same CDR3. The chain couples TRBV9 to TRBJ2-7; tentatively, D is TRBD2 (5 bases). The germline CDR1 and CDR2 sequences are SGDLS and YYNGEE. The V end was cut by 4 bases, the J end by 1 base, with 9 bases between. The CDR3 has 13 amino acids. The CDR3 loop is CASSPPGSYEQYF. The CDR3 region has the DNA TGTGCCAGCAGCCCACCGGGGTCCTACGAGCAGTACTTC. Variable domain in full (rest from reference TRBV9 and TRBJ2-7): DSGVTQTPKHLITATGQRVTLRCSPRSGDLSVYWYQQSLDQGLQFLIQYYNGEERAKGNILERFSAQQFPDLHSELNLSSLELGDSALYFCASSPPGSYEQYFGPGTRLTVT.

CDR3 loop: CASSPKVQADTQYF. Written as DNA, the CDR3 is TGTGCCAGCAGTCCCAAGGTCCAGGCAGATACGCAGTATTTT. V is TRBV27 and J is TRBJ2-3, with D uncertain. CDR3 length: 14 amino acids. Germline V gene data show CDR1 as MNHEY and CDR2 as SMNVEV (reference sequence). Trimming stripped 5 bases from V and 4 bases from J, with 13 bases between.

J is TRBJ2-7 and V is TRBV14; 7 bases match TRBD1. Germline lookup yields CDR1 SGHDN and CDR2 FVKESK. The V gene end was trimmed by 1 base and the J gene end by 4 bases; junction bases not matched to a gene: 1. The CDR3 runs 13 residues. The chain's CDR3 is CASSQGTGYEQYF. The CDR3 DNA reads TGTGCCAGCAGCCAAGGGACAGGATACGAGCAGTACTTC.

This chain joins TRBV29-1 and TRBJ2-7; possibly TRBD2 for D (6 bases). The germline V gene has CDR1 SQVTM and CDR2 ANQGSEA. The CDR3 extends over 13 amino acids. Trimming took off 5 bases at V and 7 bases at J, with 18 bases between the two ends. For the CDR3, the DNA is TGCAGCGTTCAGGATAGCGGTGTCATAGAGCAGTACTTC. As protein: CSVQDSGVIEQYF.